Following are 19 T cell receptor beta chains from one sample sequenced in a study of blood T cell repertoires in COVID-19. Generated by immunoSEQ multiplex PCR, the TCRdb table keeps only in-frame clones and is missing some. The sample consists of 200,000 or so clones, around 80% of them appearing once. Source material: peripheral blood. Receptors were obtained from a human donor with acute or convalescent COVID-19. The donor label of this sample is uncertain.

This chain joins TRBV9 and TRBJ2-3; D might be TRBD2 (5 bases). The CDR3 extends over 15 amino acids. The germline gives CDR1 SGDLS, CDR2 YYNGEE. Trimming stripped 5 bases from V and 0 bases from J, with 13 bases between. The CDR3 region has the DNA TGTGCCAGCAGTGGGCGGGCTCCGAGCACAGATACGCAGTATTTT. Its protein product is CASSGRAPSTDTQYF.

A word on this clone: The germline gene is not matched at one end of the junction; a read error may be the cause. This chain links TRBV28 with TRBJ1-2, with D perhaps TRBD1 (6 bases). Germline V gene data show CDR1 as MDHEN and CDR2 as SYDVKM. This CDR3 has 13 residues. The CDR3 region is CASSLSGARGYTF. The CDR3 DNA is TGTGCCAGCAGCTTATCAGGGGCGCGAGGCTACACCTTC.

The chain recombines TRBV18 with TRBJ2-5, with a possible D match to TRBD1 (5 bases). This CDR3 is 14 amino acids long. Germline values: CDR1 KGHSH, CDR2 LQKENI. Trimming cost V 2 bases and J 5 bases, with 12 bases left between them. CDR3: CASSPGVAGETQYF. In DNA form, the CDR3 reads TGTGCCAGCTCACCAGGGGTAGCAGGGGAGACCCAGTACTTC.

The chain combines TRBV6-2 or TRBV6-3 with TRBJ2-1, with no clear D. Germline V gene sequence: CDR1 MNHEY, CDR2 SVGEGT. V lost 4 bases, J lost 3 bases, and 7 bases lay in between. This CDR3 is 13 amino acids long. Here the CDR3 DNA reads TGTGCCAGCAGTTTCAGTGGCTACAATGAGCAGTTCTTC. Protein sequence: CASSFSGYNEQFF.

The chain links TRBV9 to TRBJ2-2, with 9 bases matching TRBD1. Germline V gives CDR1 SGDLS, CDR2 YYNGEE. CDR3 size: 17 residues. V dropped 1 base and J dropped 4; count of bases not matched to a gene: 8. Here the CDR3 reads CASSVTGTGMVTGELFF. The CDR3 nucleotides read TGTGCCAGCAGCGTAACCGGGACAGGGATGGTCACCGGGGAGCTGTTTTTT.

This clone was seen just once. DNA for the CDR3: TGTGCCAGCAATGGACAGCTGAATCAGCCCCAGCATTTT. As protein: CASNGQLNQPQHF. The J gene is TRBJ1-5, the V gene TRBV2; perhaps TRBD1 as D (6 bases). This CDR3 region has 13 residues. V lost 7 bases, J lost 4 bases, and 11 bases lay in between. The germline V gene has CDR1 SNHLY and CDR2 FYNNEI.

The chain has TRBV23-1 and TRBJ2-5; TRBD2 matches at 7 bases. TRBV23-1 is recorded as an ORF, its role being uncertain. Trimming removed 7 bases from V and 5 bases from J; junction bases left unmatched: 19. The CDR3 length is 17 residues. CDR3 sequence (DNA): TGCGCCAGCACCCTCACAATGGGAGGGAGGATTATCGAGACCCAGTACTTC. Translated: CASTLTMGGRIIETQYF.

This chain connects TRBV19 to TRBJ2-1; TRBD2 aligns across 11 bases. CDR1 and CDR2 (germline): LNHDA, SQIVND (reference sequence). The junction had 17 bases not matched to a gene; V was cut back by 3 bases and J by 1 base. The CDR3 length is 21 residues. CDR3 region: CASSILLPGLAEKGSYNEQFF. CDR3 DNA: TGTGCCAGTAGTATCCTACTCCCGGGACTAGCGGAGAAGGGGTCCTACAATGAGCAGTTCTTC. Based on the CDR3 plus reference TRBV19 and TRBJ2-1, the full variable domain is DGGITQSPKYLFRKEGQNVTLSCEQNLNHDAMYWYRQDPGQGLRLIYYSQIVNDFQKGDIAEGYSVSREKKESFPLTVTSAQKNPTAFYLCASSILLPGLAEKGSYNEQFFGPGTRLTVL.

This chain joins TRBV30 and TRBJ2-3; 11 bases fit TRBD2. V lost 3 bases, J lost 3 bases, and 8 bases stayed unmatched. Germline V lookup: CDR1 GTSNPN, CDR2 SVGIG (reference sequence). The length of the CDR3 is 16 residues. The CDR3 protein is CAWSQGVAGGTDTQYF. The CDR3 DNA is TGTGCCTGGAGCCAAGGGGTAGCGGGAGGGACAGATACGCAGTATTTT.

In its sample, this clone was seen a few times. V is TRBV2 and J is TRBJ1-3, with a possible D match to TRBD1 (6 bases). The CDR3 has 12 residues. Per the germline V gene, CDR1 is SNHLY and CDR2 is FYNNEI. Trimming removed 2 bases from V and 7 bases from J, with 6 bases in between. The CDR3: CASSEQGNTIYF. CDR3 nucleotides: TGTGCCAGCAGTGAACAGGGGAACACCATATATTTT.

This clone was recorded only once. At the DNA level, this CDR3 is encoded by other sequences in the same sample as well. The rearrangement links TRBV5-1 to TRBJ2-3, with TRBD2 matching 11 bases. Germline V gene sequence: CDR1 SGHRS, CDR2 YFSETQ. The CDR3 runs 15 residues. V lost 0 bases and J lost 3; bases outside the gene matches: 0. The CDR3 region has the DNA TGCGCCAGCAGCTTGGGACTAGCGGGGACAGATACGCAGTATTTT. It specifies CASSLGLAGTDTQYF.

The chain is built from TRBV19 and TRBJ2-4, with 8 bases identical to TRBD1. CDR1 LNHDA and CDR2 SQIVND come from the germline V gene (reference sequence). CDR3 length: 16 residues. Losses at the gene ends were 7 bases for V and 1 base for J; bases not matched to a gene: 9. CDR3 in amino acids: CASNDRGLYAKNIQYF. CDR3 nucleotides: TGTGCCAGTAATGACAGGGGATTGTATGCCAAAAACATTCAGTACTTC.

The rearrangement uses TRBV29-1 and TRBJ2-6, with TRBD2 as a possible D gene (5 bases). The CDR3 loop spans 14 amino acids. V was pared by 4 bases and J by 1 base, with 8 bases between. Germline CDR1 SQVTM, CDR2 ANQGSEA. CDR3 sequence reads: CSVGPGSGANVLTF. The CDR3 nucleotides read TGCAGCGTTGGGCCGGGGTCTGGGGCCAACGTCCTGACTTTC.

The chain recombines TRBV18 with TRBJ2-1; 14 bases fit TRBD2. In germline, CDR1 is KGHSH, CDR2 LQKENI. J was trimmed by 8 bases and V by 0 bases; bases with no gene match: 3. This CDR3 is 16 amino acids long. The CDR3 DNA is TGTGCCAGCTCACCACCGGGGACTAGCGGGAGCGATGAGCAGTTCTTC. It translates to CASSPPGTSGSDEQFF.

J is TRBJ1-3 and V is TRBV29-1; D is undetermined. Germline V gives CDR1 SQVTM, CDR2 ANQGSEA. V was trimmed by 5 bases and J by 4 bases, leaving 18 bases between them. This CDR3 contains 15 residues. The CDR3 coding sequence is TGCAGCGTTAAGAGGGAGGGCCTGGCGGGAAACACCATATATTTT. The encoded protein is CSVKREGLAGNTIYF.

This chain links TRBV6-5 with TRBJ2-7, with D possibly matching TRBD1 (6 bases). V lost 6 bases and J lost 4, with 16 bases in between. CDR1 MNHEY and CDR2 SVGAGI come from the germline V gene. This CDR3 comprises 14 residues. CDR3 loop: CASSRQQGLYEQYF. As DNA, the CDR3 is TGTGCCAGCAGCCGACAACAGGGTCTTTACGAGCAGTACTTC.

V usage is TRBV18 and J usage is TRBJ2-7; D is possibly TRBD2 (6 bases). Trimming stripped 2 bases from V and 5 bases from J, with 13 bases between. The CDR3 has 14 amino acids. In germline, CDR1 is KGHSH, CDR2 LQKENI. CDR3 coding DNA: TGTGCCAGCTCACCATCAGGGACTTCGGACGAGCAGTACTTC. Amino acid sequence: CASSPSGTSDEQYF.

The CDR3 DNA sequence: TGTGCCACCAGCGCCCGGCGGACAGGGAGAGGAGATAGCAATCAGCCCCAGCATTTT. Encoded protein: CATSARRTGRGDSNQPQHF. This chain joins TRBV15 and TRBJ1-5, with 8 bases identical to TRBD1. The germline V gene has CDR1 LNHNV and CDR2 YYDKDF (reference sequence). The V segment lost 5 bases and the J segment 0 bases; nucleotides outside the gene matches: 15. This CDR3 spans 19 amino acids.

This clone turned up a few times. J is TRBJ2-1 and V is TRBV18; D may be TRBD2 (6 bases). The V end lost 6 bases, the J end lost 6 bases, and 12 bases lay between the germline ends. The CDR3 spans 13 residues. CDR1 and CDR2 (germline): KGHSH, LQKENI. This CDR3 is CASSPGTLNEQFF. The CDR3 nucleotides are TGTGCCAGCTCTCCCGGGACTCTCAATGAGCAGTTCTTC.